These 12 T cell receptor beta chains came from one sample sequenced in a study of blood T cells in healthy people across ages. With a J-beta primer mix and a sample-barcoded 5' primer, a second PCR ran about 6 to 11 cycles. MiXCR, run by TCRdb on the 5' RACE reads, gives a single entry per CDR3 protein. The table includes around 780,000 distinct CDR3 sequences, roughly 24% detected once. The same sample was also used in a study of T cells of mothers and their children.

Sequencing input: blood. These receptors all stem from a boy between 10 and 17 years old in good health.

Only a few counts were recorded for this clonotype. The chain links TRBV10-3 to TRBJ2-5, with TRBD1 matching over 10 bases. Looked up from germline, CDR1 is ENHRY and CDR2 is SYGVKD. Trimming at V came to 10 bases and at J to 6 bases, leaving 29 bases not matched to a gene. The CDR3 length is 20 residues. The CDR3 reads CATQARTWGQGNYSGQTQYF. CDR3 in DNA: TGTGCCACACAGGCCCGGACCTGGGGACAGGGGAATTACAGTGGGCAGACCCAGTACTTC.

The CDR3 spells CASGQSYGYTF. CDR3 coding DNA: TGTGCCAGCGGGCAGAGTTATGGCTACACCTTC. The chain combines TRBV6-2 or TRBV6-3 with TRBJ1-2; D unclear. From germline, CDR1 is MNHEY and CDR2 SVGEGT. V was trimmed by 8 bases and J by 5 bases, leaving 9 bases between them. The CDR3 spans 11 residues.

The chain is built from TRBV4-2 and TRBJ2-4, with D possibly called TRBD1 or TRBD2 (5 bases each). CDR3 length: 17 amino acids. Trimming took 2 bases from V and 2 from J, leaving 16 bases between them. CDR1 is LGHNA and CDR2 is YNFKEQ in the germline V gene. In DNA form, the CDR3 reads TGTGCCAGCAGCCAACATCATCCTCCGGGACCCAAAAACATTCAGTACTTC. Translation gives CASSQHHPPGPKNIQYF.

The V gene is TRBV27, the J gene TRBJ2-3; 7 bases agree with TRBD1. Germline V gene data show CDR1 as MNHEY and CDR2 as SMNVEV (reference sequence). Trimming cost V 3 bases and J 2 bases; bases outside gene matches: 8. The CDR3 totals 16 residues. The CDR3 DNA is TGTGCCAGCAGTTTTTTGGGGACAGCGTACACAGATACGCAGTATTTT. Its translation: CASSFLGTAYTDTQYF.

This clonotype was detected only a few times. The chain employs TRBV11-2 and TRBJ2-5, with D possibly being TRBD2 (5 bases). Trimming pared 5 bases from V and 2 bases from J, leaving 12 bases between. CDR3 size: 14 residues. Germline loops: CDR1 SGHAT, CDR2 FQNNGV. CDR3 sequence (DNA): TGTGCCAGCAGCATGCCGGACTCGCAAGAGACCCAGTACTTC. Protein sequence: CASSMPDSQETQYF.

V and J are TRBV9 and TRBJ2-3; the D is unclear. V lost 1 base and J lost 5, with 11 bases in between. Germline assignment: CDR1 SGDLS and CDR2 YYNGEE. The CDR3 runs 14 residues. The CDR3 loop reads CASSVRPAGDTQYF. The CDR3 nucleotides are TGTGCCAGCAGCGTAAGGCCCGCTGGAGATACGCAGTATTTT.

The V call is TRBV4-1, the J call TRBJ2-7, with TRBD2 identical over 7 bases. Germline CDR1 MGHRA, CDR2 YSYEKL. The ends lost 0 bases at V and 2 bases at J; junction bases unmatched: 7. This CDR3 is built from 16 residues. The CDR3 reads CASSQDLAVPTYEQYF. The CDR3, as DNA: TGCGCCAGCAGCCAAGATCTAGCGGTACCCACCTACGAGCAGTACTTC.

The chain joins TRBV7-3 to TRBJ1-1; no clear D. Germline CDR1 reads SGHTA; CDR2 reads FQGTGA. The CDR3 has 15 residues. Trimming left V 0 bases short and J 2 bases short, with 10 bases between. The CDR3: CASSLTGMGNTEAFF. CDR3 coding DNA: TGTGCCAGCAGCTTAACCGGAATGGGCAACACTGAAGCTTTCTTT.

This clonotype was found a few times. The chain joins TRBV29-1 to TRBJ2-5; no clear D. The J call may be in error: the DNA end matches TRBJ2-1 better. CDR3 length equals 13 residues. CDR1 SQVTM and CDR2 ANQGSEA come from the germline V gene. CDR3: CSVEHGLENEQFF. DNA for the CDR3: TGCAGCGTTGAGCACGGGCTTGAAAATGAGCAGTTCTTC.

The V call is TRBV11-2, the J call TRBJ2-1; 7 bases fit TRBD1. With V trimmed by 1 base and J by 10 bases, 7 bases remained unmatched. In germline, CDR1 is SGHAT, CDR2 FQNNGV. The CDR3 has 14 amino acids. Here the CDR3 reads CASSLVTGPYEQFF. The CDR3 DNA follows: TGTGCCAGCAGCTTAGTGACAGGGCCCTACGAGCAGTTCTTC. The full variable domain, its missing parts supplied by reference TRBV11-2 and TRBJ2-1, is EAGVAQSPRYKIIEKRQSVAFWCNPISGHATLYWYQQILGQGPKLLIQFQNNGVVDDSQLPKDRFSAERLKGVDSTLKIQPAKLEDSAVYLCASSLVTGPYEQFFGPGTRLTVL.

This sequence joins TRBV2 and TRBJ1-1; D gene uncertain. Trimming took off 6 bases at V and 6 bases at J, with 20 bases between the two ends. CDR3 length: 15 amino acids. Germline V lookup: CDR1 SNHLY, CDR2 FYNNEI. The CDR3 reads CASSDPREGHAEAFF. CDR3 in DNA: TGTGCCAGCAGCGACCCCAGAGAGGGCCATGCTGAAGCTTTCTTT.

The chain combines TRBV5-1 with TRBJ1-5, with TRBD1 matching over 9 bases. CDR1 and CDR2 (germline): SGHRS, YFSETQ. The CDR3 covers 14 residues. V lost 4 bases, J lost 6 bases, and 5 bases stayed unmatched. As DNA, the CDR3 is TGCGCCAGCAGCGTTGGGACAGGGAGTCAGCCCCAGCATTTT. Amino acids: CASSVGTGSQPQHF.